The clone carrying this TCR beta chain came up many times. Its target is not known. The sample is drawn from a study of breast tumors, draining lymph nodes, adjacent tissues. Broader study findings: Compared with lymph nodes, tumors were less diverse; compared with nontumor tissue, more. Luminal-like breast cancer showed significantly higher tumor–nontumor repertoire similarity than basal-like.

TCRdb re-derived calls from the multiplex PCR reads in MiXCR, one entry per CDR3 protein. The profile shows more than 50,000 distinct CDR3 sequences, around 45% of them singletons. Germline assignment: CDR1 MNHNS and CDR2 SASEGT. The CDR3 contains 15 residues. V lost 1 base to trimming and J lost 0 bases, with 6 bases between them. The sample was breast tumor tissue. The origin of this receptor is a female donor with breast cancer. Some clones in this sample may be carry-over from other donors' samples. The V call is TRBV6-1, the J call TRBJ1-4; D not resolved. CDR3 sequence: CASSEGDSTNEKLFF. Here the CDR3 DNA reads TGTGCCAGCAGTGAAGGGGATTCAACTAATGAAAAACTGTTTTTT.